What follows are 15 T cell receptor beta chains derived from one specimen sequenced in a study of PD-1 blockade in classical Hodgkin lymphoma (dated by TCRdb to the early 2020s). The library was made by the immunoSEQ multiplex PCR assay. Sourced from immuneACCESS, this table was stored by TCRdb with only in-frame sequences that have V and J called. A share of the clones is absent; for the studies checked, an unresolved V gene accounts for under half, and the remainder has no known explanation. The sample includes 30,000 to 45,000 clones, with more than 65% observed a single time. The ten biggest clones cover 12% to 15% of the sample. The time point label, read with the paper, signifies: cycle 2 day 1 (C2D1) of nivolumab. Every trial patient had relapsed after autologous stem cell transplantation, and cohorts A, B and C differed in prior brentuximab vedotin exposure. The specimen was peripheral blood mononuclear cells (PBMCs), collected before the second cycle of nivolumab. The source of these receptors is a human donor with classical Hodgkin lymphoma.

This clone was found once. The chain couples TRBV15 to TRBJ2-7; TRBD2 might be the D (5 bases). Germline-derived CDR1 and CDR2 are LNHNV and YYDKDF (reference sequence). The V gene lost 2 bases and the J gene lost 6 bases, with 11 bases spanning the gap. The CDR3 contains 13 residues. CDR3 region: CATSRKKRGEQYF. CDR3 DNA: TGTGCCACCAGCAGAAAAAAACGGGGCGAGCAGTACTTC.

The chain has TRBV6-5 and TRBJ1-3; D not certain. Germline assignment: CDR1 MNHEY and CDR2 SVGAGI. This CDR3 contains 12 residues. V was cut by 6 bases and J by 7 bases, with 10 bases left in between. The CDR3 nucleotides are TGTGCCAGCAGAGCCTCGTGGAACACCATATATTTT. It translates to CASRASWNTIYF.

This chain connects TRBV5-1 to TRBJ1-5; D perhaps matches TRBD1 (5 bases). V was cut by 4 bases and J by 1 base, with 15 bases left in between. This CDR3 comprises 16 residues. Germline-derived CDR1 and CDR2 are SGHRS and YFSETQ. CDR3 sequence reads: CASSPGHTGSNQPQHF. The CDR3 region has the DNA TGCGCCAGCAGCCCTGGACATACCGGGAGCAATCAGCCCCAGCATTTT.

The gene calls are TRBV7-2 and TRBJ1-2; 8 bases map to TRBD1. Germline V gives CDR1 SGHTA, CDR2 FQGNSA. This CDR3 is built from 14 residues. After removal of 5 bases from V and 7 bases from J, the junction contained 9 bases not matched to a gene. Here the CDR3 reads CASSMNQGAVGYTF. The CDR3 coding sequence is TGTGCCAGCAGCATGAACCAGGGGGCGGTTGGCTACACCTTC.

The chain couples TRBV7-3 to TRBJ2-3; 7 bases agree with TRBD2. This CDR3 comprises 14 residues. J lost 3 bases, V lost 2 bases, and 2 bases had no gene match. Germline CDR1 is SGHTA and CDR2 is FQGTGA. CDR3 protein: CASSLVGGTDTQYF. In DNA, the CDR3 is TGTGCCAGCAGCTTAGTGGGGGGGACAGATACGCAGTATTTT.

By share, this clone counts as medium-sized. The genes are TRBV10-3 and TRBJ2-7, with 7 bases lining up with TRBD1. This CDR3 is 15 amino acids long. Trimming removed 0 bases from V and 2 bases from J; junction bases left unmatched: 4. CDR1 and CDR2 from the germline V gene are ENHRY and SYGVKD. The CDR3 nucleotides read TGTGCCATCAGTGAGTCTGGGACAGCAACCTACGAGCAGTACTTC. Protein: CAISESGTATYEQYF.

This clone turned up a few times. The V call is TRBV20-1, the J call TRBJ2-3; TRBD2 is a possible D gene (5 bases). The CDR3 spans 11 residues. Germline-derived CDR1 and CDR2 are DFQATT and SNEGSKA (reference sequence). V was cut by 6 bases and J by 8 bases, with 12 bases left in between. The CDR3, as DNA: TGCAGTGCGCTGAAACTAGGTACGCAGTATTTT. Its translation: CSALKLGTQYF.

The V gene is TRBV30, the J gene TRBJ1-4; 9 nucleotides match TRBD1. The ends lost 0 bases at V and 7 bases at J; junction bases unmatched: 3. This CDR3 region has 14 residues. Germline CDR1 reads GTSNPN; CDR2 reads SVGIG (reference sequence). In DNA, the CDR3 is TGTGCCTGGAGTGTGGGGACAGGGTCTGAAAAACTGTTTTTT. Amino acids: CAWSVGTGSEKLFF.

This sequence joins TRBV7-9 and TRBJ2-7; D possibly corresponds to TRBD2 (5 bases). Germline CDR1 reads SEHNR; CDR2 reads FQNEAQ (reference sequence). Trimming took off 0 bases at V and 4 bases at J, with 10 bases between the two ends. The CDR3 is 14 residues long. CDR3 nucleotides: TGTGCCAGCAGCTTAGCACCTAGCATGTACGAGCAGTACTTC. Translation: CASSLAPSMYEQYF.

This rearrangement joins TRBV5-4 to TRBJ2-1; D uncertain. Germline CDR1 and CDR2: SGHNT and YYREEE (reference sequence). The CDR3 has 16 amino acids. Deletions cut 4 bases from V and 0 bases from J, with 14 bases between. This chain's CDR3 is CASSQEGKSSYNEQFF. The CDR3 DNA is TGTGCCAGCAGCCAAGAAGGGAAGAGCTCCTACAATGAGCAGTTCTTC.

This clone was detected only once. V is TRBV18 and J is TRBJ1-5; no clear D. V gave up 1 base and J gave up 4 bases, with 14 bases separating them. The germline V gene encodes CDR1 KGHSH and CDR2 LQKENI. The CDR3 contains 16 residues. The CDR3 here is CASSPLGAVGNQPQHF. For the CDR3, the DNA is TGTGCCAGCTCACCACTGGGAGCCGTGGGGAATCAGCCCCAGCATTTT.

The V call is TRBV6-5, the J call TRBJ2-7; no reliable D call. CDR1 is MNHEY and CDR2 is SVGAGI in the germline V gene. V was clipped by 6 bases and J by 6 bases, with 6 bases between them. The CDR3 is 10 residues long. CDR3 in DNA: TGTGCCAGCAGGTCAGGCGAGCAGTACTTC. It codes for CASRSGEQYF.

This clone has a single count. The gene calls are TRBV7-2 and TRBJ1-2; 11 bases fit TRBD1. Germline V gene lookup returns CDR1 SGHTA and CDR2 FQGNSA. After removal of 6 bases from V and 6 bases from J, the junction contained 3 bases not matched to a gene. This CDR3 comprises 13 residues. The CDR3 loop is CASSPDRGHGYTF. In DNA, the CDR3 is TGTGCCAGCAGTCCGGACAGGGGGCATGGCTACACCTTC.

CDR3 in DNA: TGTGCCAGCAGCATAATAGCACCCGGGACAGGGGCCGGGGAGCTGTTTTTT. Translated, it gives CASSIIAPGTGAGELFF. The J gene is TRBJ2-2, the V gene TRBV7-6; 10 bases fit TRBD1. This CDR3 has 17 amino acids. Germline values: CDR1 SGHVS, CDR2 FNYEAQ. The V gene end was trimmed by 5 bases and the J gene end by 6 bases; junction bases not matched to a gene: 12.

The rearrangement joins TRBV6-1 to TRBJ1-4; the D is unclear. V was cut by 4 bases and J by 8 bases, with 8 bases left in between. The germline V gene encodes CDR1 MNHNS and CDR2 SASEGT. This CDR3 has 12 amino acids. CDR3 DNA: TGTGCCAGCAGTGCCTGGAAGGAAAAACTGTTTTTT. Translated: CASSAWKEKLFF.